These 14 T cell receptor beta chains were all obtained from the same sample, sequenced in a study of blood T cells in healthy people across ages. A second PCR of 7 to 11 cycles used a sample-barcoded 5' primer and a J-beta primer mix. TCRdb itself ran the 5' RACE reads through MiXCR, one entry per CDR3 protein. The sample includes about 570,000 distinct CDR3 sequences, around 27% of them seen just once. These data are also associated with another study on T cells of mothers and their children.

Material: blood. The receptor source for this set is a boy aged 2-15 years in good health.

This clonotype was recorded a few times. V gene TRBV12-3 or TRBV12-4 combines with J gene TRBJ1-3; D is ambiguous. The CDR3 runs 12 residues. Trimming took 9 bases from V and 2 from J, leaving 8 bases between them. CDR3 loop: CASPGAGNTIYF. The CDR3 DNA is TGTGCCAGTCCAGGTGCTGGAAACACCATATATTTT.

There are a few counts of this clonotype. This rearrangement joins TRBV5-6 to TRBJ1-1; TRBD1 might be the D (5 bases). The CDR3 extends over 14 amino acids. V was clipped by 4 bases and J by 3 bases, with 13 bases between them. Germline assignment: CDR1 SGHDT and CDR2 YYEEEE. CDR3 bases: TGTGCCAGCAGCCCGAGCGGACACTACACTGAAGCTTTCTTT. Protein product: CASSPSGHYTEAFF.

This clonotype has a handful of counts. The V and J genes are TRBV5-1 and TRBJ1-2; D ambiguous. The germline gives CDR1 SGHRS, CDR2 YFSETQ. Trimming shortened V by 7 bases and J by 4 bases, and 11 bases separated the two germline ends. The CDR3 loop spans 12 amino acids. CDR3 residues: CASGPSFYGYTF. In DNA, the CDR3 is TGCGCCAGCGGCCCCAGTTTCTATGGCTACACCTTC.

The V and J genes are TRBV12-3 or TRBV12-4 and TRBJ1-5; D possibly corresponds to TRBD1 (5 bases). The CDR3 runs 15 residues. V dropped 3 bases and J dropped 12 bases, with 21 bases sitting between them. The CDR3, as DNA: TGTGCCAGCAGTTTTTTCGGGGGATCAGCAGCCGACCAGCATTTT. This sequence encodes CASSFFGGSAADQHF.

The chain combines TRBV5-1 with TRBJ2-4, with 7 positions matching TRBD1. With V trimmed by 4 bases and J by 6 bases, 10 bases remained unmatched. The germline V gene encodes CDR1 SGHRS and CDR2 YFSETQ. This CDR3 is built from 15 residues. This chain's CDR3 is CASSPGQAIGNIQYF. In nucleotides, the CDR3 is TGCGCCAGCAGCCCCGGACAGGCTATTGGAAACATTCAGTACTTC.

In its sample, this clonotype was seen many times. The V call is TRBV7-3, the J call TRBJ2-1; 9 bases align to TRBD2. V was clipped by 2 bases and J by 8 bases; unmatched bases: 4. The CDR3 runs to 14 residues. Germline V gene sequence: CDR1 SGHTA, CDR2 FQGTGA. CDR3 sequence reads: CASSLAGGWDEQFF. In DNA, the CDR3 is TGTGCCAGCAGCTTAGCGGGAGGGTGGGATGAGCAGTTCTTC.

This clonotype was counted between two and nine times. V usage is TRBV6-7 and J usage is TRBJ2-4; 8 bases line up with TRBD2. TRBV6-7 is sorted into the ORF group, with uncertain function. This CDR3 contains 16 residues. V lost 0 bases, J lost 1 base, and 2 bases stayed unmatched. CDR3 region: CASSYSGRGAKNIQYF. The CDR3 coding sequence is TGTGCCAGCAGTTACTCCGGGAGGGGCGCCAAAAACATTCAGTACTTC.

Here the CDR3 reads CASSDSSGTSDLNYGYTF. In DNA, the CDR3 is TGTGCCAGCAGTGATTCATCCGGGACGAGCGATCTAAACTATGGCTACACCTTC. The V and J genes are TRBV6-1 and TRBJ1-2; the D gene is possibly TRBD1 (5 bases). Between the trimmed V and J ends, which lost 3 bases and 2 bases, there was a span of 22 bases. CDR3 size: 18 residues. The V gene's germline CDR1 is MNHNS and CDR2 SASEGT.

This sequence joins TRBV7-9 and TRBJ2-7; the D is unclear. Germline CDR1 SEHNR, CDR2 FQNEAQ (reference sequence). Trimming removed 5 bases from V and 3 bases from J, with 8 bases in between. The CDR3 sequence is 12 residues long. CDR3 DNA sequence: TGTGCCAGCAGCCCTTTCAACTACGAGCAGTACTTC. Protein: CASSPFNYEQYF.

The V gene is TRBV18, the J gene TRBJ2-3, with a weak D call TRBD1 (6 bases). V was shortened by 5 bases and J by 3 bases, with 15 bases between the two germline ends. The CDR3 totals 15 residues. Germline V gene data show CDR1 as KGHSH and CDR2 as LQKENI. DNA of the CDR3: TGTGCCAGCTCAACGTCGAACAGGGCTACAGATACGCAGTATTTT. It encodes CASSTSNRATDTQYF.

This chain joins TRBV9 and TRBJ2-5; TRBD2 aligns across 16 bases. The CDR3 sequence is 16 residues long. Germline CDR1 reads SGDLS; CDR2 reads YYNGEE. V lost 3 bases to trimming and J lost 5 bases; unmatched junction nucleotides: 4. CDR3 nucleotides: TGTGCCAGCAGCGAGGGGACTAGCGGGGGGGCGGAGACCCAGTACTTC. It encodes CASSEGTSGGAETQYF.

This clonotype was detected a few times. This rearrangement joins TRBV10-2 to TRBJ2-5; TRBD2 might be the D (5 bases). The J call may be mistaken, given a closer DNA end match to TRBJ2-7. Germline V gene data show CDR1 as WSHSY and CDR2 as SAAADI. The CDR3 runs to 14 residues. CDR3 DNA sequence: TGCGCCAGCAGTGAGTTGGGCCGGGACTACGAGCAGTACTTC. As protein: CASSELGRDYEQYF.

This clonotype was seen at least ten times. The J gene is TRBJ1-4, the V gene TRBV15, with D maybe TRBD1 (5 bases). CDR1 is LNHNV, CDR2 YYDKDF, per germline (reference sequence). CDR3 length: 16 residues. The V gene lost 4 bases and the J gene lost 7 bases, with 19 bases spanning the gap. CDR3 residues: CATSNLAQERGEKLFF. CDR3 coding DNA: TGTGCCACCAGCAATTTAGCACAAGAAAGGGGTGAAAAACTGTTTTTT.

This clonotype was seen a handful of times. This chain links TRBV20-1 with TRBJ2-4; weak D call: TRBD2 (6 bases). There are 17 residues in the CDR3. CDR1 and CDR2 (germline): DFQATT, SNEGSKA (reference sequence). V was pared by 1 base and J by 0 bases, with 16 bases between. The CDR3 coding sequence is TGCAGTGCTAGAGCCTATAGCGGAGATCTAGCCAAAAACATTCAGTACTTC. This gives the protein CSARAYSGDLAKNIQYF.